Below, 12 T cell receptor beta chains from the same sample are listed, as sequenced in a study of blood T cell repertoires in COVID-19. Here immunoSEQ multiplex PCR was the method, and the copy in TCRdb shows in-frame clones only, minus some. The sample yields 160,000 or so clones, roughly 78% seen once. The sequencing input was peripheral blood. Every receptor here comes from a woman aged 55-69 years with COVID-19, enrolled during active disease.

The J gene is TRBJ1-5, the V gene TRBV6-2 or TRBV6-3; TRBD1 is a possible D gene (6 bases). CDR3 size: 15 residues. Germline V gene sequence: CDR1 MNHEY, CDR2 SVGEGT. The germline V and J ends were trimmed by 2 bases and 2 bases, with 10 bases remaining between them. This CDR3 is CASSYGRQGNQPQHF. As DNA, the CDR3 is TGTGCCAGCAGTTACGGTCGACAGGGCAATCAGCCCCAGCATTTT.

This clone has just a few counts. J is TRBJ1-1 and V is TRBV19; D not certain. The CDR3 has 13 amino acids. In germline, CDR1 is LNHDA, CDR2 SQIVND (reference sequence). V was trimmed by 4 bases and J by 2 bases, leaving 8 bases between them. The CDR3 loop reads CASSTTSNTEAFF. The CDR3 coding sequence is TGTGCCAGTAGTACGACAAGTAACACTGAAGCTTTCTTT.

The chain has TRBV29-1 and TRBJ1-1; D might be TRBD1 (6 bases). Between the trimmed V and J ends, which lost 5 bases and 1 base, there was a span of 17 bases. This CDR3 comprises 15 residues. Germline V CDR1 and CDR2: SQVTM, ANQGSEA. The CDR3 DNA reads as TGCAGCGTTTGGGGAGGGGGTAGTAGGAACACTGAAGCTTTCTTT. As protein: CSVWGGGSRNTEAFF.

V and J are TRBV28 and TRBJ1-4; TRBD1 agrees at 8 bases. Per the germline V gene, CDR1 is MDHEN and CDR2 is SYDVKM. This CDR3 has 16 amino acids. The V and J ends lost 8 bases and 6 bases, in that order; junction bases with no gene match: 14. CDR3 nucleotides: TGTGCCAGCGGTCCAGAGGCCAGGGGGCGCGATGAAAAACTGTTTTTT. Its translation is CASGPEARGRDEKLFF.

In DNA, the CDR3 is TGTGCCAGCAGCAGGGGGCTGGGTAACTATGGCTACACCTTC. Translated, it gives CASSRGLGNYGYTF. The chain couples TRBV3-1 (or the pseudogene TRBV3-2) to TRBJ1-2; 7 bases agree with TRBD1. J was trimmed by 1 base and V by 5 bases; bases with no gene match: 4. The CDR3 sequence is 14 residues long. The germline V gene has CDR1 LGHDT and CDR2 YNNKEL (reference sequence).

In this sample, this clone turned up many times. The rearrangement uses TRBV19 and TRBJ1-2; no clear D gene. V lost 6 bases to trimming and J lost 4 bases, with 15 bases between them. This CDR3 is 14 amino acids long. The germline V gene has CDR1 LNHDA and CDR2 SQIVND (reference sequence). CDR3 loop: CASRVSAQLYGYTF. In nucleotides, the CDR3 is TGTGCCAGTAGAGTATCCGCACAGCTCTATGGCTACACCTTC.

The V call is TRBV14, the J call TRBJ2-7; 7 nucleotides align to TRBD1. CDR1 is SGHDN and CDR2 is FVKESK in the germline V gene. This CDR3 has 17 residues. V shed 1 base and J 3 bases; nucleotides not matched to a gene: 12. The CDR3 DNA follows: TGTGCCAGCAGCCAAGTCACGGACAGGAACTTTTTCTACGAGCAGTACTTC. Protein: CASSQVTDRNFFYEQYF.

This clone was recorded at least ten times. The chain combines TRBV6-5 with TRBJ2-5, with D maybe TRBD2 (5 bases). The CDR3 is 15 amino acids. The germline V gene encodes CDR1 MNHEY and CDR2 SVGAGI. Trimming removed 6 bases from V and 5 bases from J, with 19 bases in between. As DNA, the CDR3 is TGTGCCAGCAGCCAAACACGGACTCCCCAGGAGACCCAGTACTTC. Protein sequence: CASSQTRTPQETQYF.

The genes are TRBV19 and TRBJ1-2; the D is unclear. This CDR3 comprises 12 residues. Trimming pared 5 bases from V and 2 bases from J, leaving 6 bases between. Germline-derived CDR1 and CDR2 are LNHDA and SQIVND (reference sequence). The CDR3 DNA sequence: TGTGCCAGTAGTCAGGCGAACTATGGCTACACCTTC. As protein: CASSQANYGYTF.

The DNA for the CDR3 is TGTGCCTGCAGGATCCGGGACAGCTATGGCTACACCTTC. This gives the protein CACRIRDSYGYTF. The rearrangement uses TRBV30 and TRBJ1-2, with TRBD1 identical over 7 bases. The CDR3 length is 13 residues. Germline CDR1 is GTSNPN and CDR2 is SVGIG (reference sequence). J gave up 4 bases and V 6 bases, and 8 bases lay outside the gene matches.

This clone appeared once. The V gene is TRBV12-1, the J gene TRBJ1-3. TRBV12-1 constitutes a pseudogene. The CDR3 has 16 residues. CDR3 loop: CASSGGAGRPGNTIYF. The CDR3 DNA follows: TGTGCCAGCAGCGGGGGGGCCGGGAGGCCTGGAAACACCATATATTTT.

The rearrangement joins TRBV28 to TRBJ1-2; 9 bases agree with TRBD1. V shed 4 bases, J shed 7 bases, and the junction held 4 bases outside the gene matches. The CDR3 loop spans 13 amino acids. Germline CDR1 is MDHEN and CDR2 is SYDVKM. The CDR3 nucleotides read TGTGCCAGCAGTTCACAGGGGGCGCTTGGCTACACCTTC. Translating it yields CASSSQGALGYTF.